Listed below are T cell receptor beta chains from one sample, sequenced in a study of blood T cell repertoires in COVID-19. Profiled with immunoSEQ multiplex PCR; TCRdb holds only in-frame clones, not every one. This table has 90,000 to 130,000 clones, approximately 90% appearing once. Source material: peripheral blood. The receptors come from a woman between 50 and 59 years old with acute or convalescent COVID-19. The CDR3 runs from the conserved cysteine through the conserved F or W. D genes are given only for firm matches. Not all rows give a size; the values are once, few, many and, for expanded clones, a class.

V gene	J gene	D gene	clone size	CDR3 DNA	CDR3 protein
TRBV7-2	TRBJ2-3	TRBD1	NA	TGTGCCAGCAGCCAACAGGGGATCGCCACAGATACGCAGTATTTT	CASSQQGIATDTQYF
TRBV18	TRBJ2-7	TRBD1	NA	TGTGCCAGCTCGGAGGGCGGGACAGGGGTTTACGAGCAGTACTTC	CASSEGGTGVYEQYF
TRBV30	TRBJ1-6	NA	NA	TGTGCCTGGAGTGTTGGCGGGGATGGTTCACCCCTCCACTTT	CAWSVGGDGSPLHF
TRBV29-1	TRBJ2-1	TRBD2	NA	TGCAGCGCCCCGGGACTAGCGGGAGCCAATGAGCAGTTCTTC	CSAPGLAGANEQFF
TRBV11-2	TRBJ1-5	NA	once	TGTGCCAGCAGCTTAGAGGGCAGTCAGCCCCAGCATTTT	CASSLEGSQPQHF
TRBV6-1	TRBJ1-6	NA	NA	TGTGCCAGCAGTGACGCCGGAGGGGCGAATTCACCCCTCCACTTT	CASSDAGGANSPLHF
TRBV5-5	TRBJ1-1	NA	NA	TGTGCCAGCAGCCTGATGAGTGGACACTTGAACACTGAAGCTTTCTTT	CASSLMSGHLNTEAFF
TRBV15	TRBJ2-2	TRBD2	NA	TGTGCCACCAGCAGACCTGGGACTAGCGGGCTGAACACCGGGGAGCTGTTTTTT	CATSRPGTSGLNTGELFF
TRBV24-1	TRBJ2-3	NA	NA	TGTGCCACCGCTCCACAGGGAAAGTACACAGATACGCAGTATTTT	CATAPQGKYTDTQYF
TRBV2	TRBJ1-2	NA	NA	TGTGCCAGCAGTGAAGGAGAACGTCATGGCTACACCTTC	CASSEGERHGYTF